The 10 T cell receptor beta chains below all came from one sample that was sequenced in a study of glioma-infiltrating T cells. Amplification of TCR alpha and beta CDR3 regions from RNA used iRepertoire nested multiplex PCR. From the multiplex PCR reads, TCRdb called clonotypes with MiXCR, one entry per CDR3 protein. The table includes some 85,000 distinct CDR3 sequences, about 25% detected once. Sequencing input: glioma tissue, nonneoplastic brain tissue, or PBMCs (not recorded which). All receptors derive from a human donor with low-grade glioma or glioblastoma, undergoing nonglioma brain surgery, or in good health (not recorded which).

The V gene is TRBV29-1, the J gene TRBJ2-1; 7 nucleotides align to TRBD1. CDR1 is SQVTM, CDR2 ANQGSEA, per germline. J gave up 3 bases and V 6 bases, and 8 bases lay outside the gene matches. CDR3 length: 14 amino acids. The chain's CDR3 is CSVGTALSYNEQFF. The CDR3 DNA reads as TGCAGCGTGGGGACAGCCCTTAGCTACAATGAGCAGTTCTTC.

Concerning this clonotype: The germline gene is not matched at one end of the junction; a read error may be the cause. The genes are TRBV12-3 or TRBV12-4 and TRBJ2-7; perhaps TRBD2 as D (6 bases). The CDR3 consists of 12 residues. The CDR3 DNA follows: TGTGCCAGCAGCCGGGACTCCTACGAGAAGTACTTC. Translating it yields CASSRDSYEKYF.

This clonotype has ten or more counts. The V call is TRBV7-8, the J call TRBJ1-2; 7 bases map to TRBD1. Looked up from germline, CDR1 is SGHVS and CDR2 is FQNEAQ. The CDR3 is made up of 14 amino acids. V shed 5 bases and J 7 bases; nucleotides not matched to a gene: 10. In nucleotides, the CDR3 is TGTGCCAGCAGCGCTTACCGGACAGGTTTTGGCTACACCTTC. It is translated as CASSAYRTGFGYTF.

This clonotype was seen many times. The V call is TRBV7-9, the J call TRBJ1-2; possible D gene TRBD1, 6 bases. V gave up 5 bases and J gave up 6 bases, with 16 bases separating them. Germline CDR1 and CDR2: SEHNR and FQNEAQ (reference sequence). The CDR3 consists of 14 residues. This CDR3 reads CASSRSRGIDGYTF. CDR3 in DNA: TGTGCCAGCAGCCGAAGCAGGGGAATCGATGGCTACACCTTC.

There are many counts of this clonotype. For the CDR3, the DNA is TGCGCCAGCAGCCATGGACTAGCGGGGCCAGAGACCCAGTACTTC. Translation gives CASSHGLAGPETQYF. The chain recombines TRBV4-1 with TRBJ2-5; TRBD2 matches at 12 bases. The CDR3 is 15 residues long. Looked up from germline, CDR1 is MGHRA and CDR2 is YSYEKL. The ends lost 3 bases at V and 4 bases at J; junction bases unmatched: 3.

This clonotype was observed a few times. J is TRBJ2-3 and V is TRBV5-1; no reliable D call. This CDR3 comprises 16 residues. The V end was cut by 3 bases, the J end by 1 base, with 15 bases between. Germline lookup yields CDR1 SGHRS and CDR2 YFSETQ. The CDR3 nucleotides read TGCGCCAGCAGCTACCGGCCCATTGGTGGCACAGATACGCAGTATTTT. This encodes CASSYRPIGGTDTQYF. The whole variable domain, filled in from reference TRBV5-1 and TRBJ2-3, reads KAGVTQTPRYLIKTRGQQVTLSCSPISGHRSVSWYQQTPGQGLQFLFEYFSETQRNKGNFPGRFSGRQFSNSRSEMNVSTLELGDSALYLCASSYRPIGGTDTQYFGPGTRLTVL.

This clonotype has a count of ten or more. The CDR3 DNA reads as TGTGCCAGCAGTGAAGTCGGGACAATGAAAGCTTTCTTT. It codes for CASSEVGTMKAFF. V and J are TRBV6-1 and TRBJ1-1; D possibly corresponds to TRBD1 (6 bases). Trimming removed 1 base from V and 9 bases from J, with 12 bases in between. Germline CDR1 is MNHNS and CDR2 is SASEGT. There are 13 residues in the CDR3.

This clonotype was observed many times. V gene TRBV7-2 combines with J gene TRBJ2-3; maybe TRBD1 (5 bases). Germline lookup yields CDR1 SGHTA and CDR2 FQGNSA. The CDR3 covers 13 residues. V lost 5 bases, J lost 7 bases, and 13 bases lay in between. This CDR3 is CASSLSDSYTQYF. The CDR3 DNA sequence: TGTGCCAGCAGCCTCTCCGACAGTTATACGCAGTATTTT.

The V and J genes are TRBV7-9 and TRBJ2-7; the D gene is possibly TRBD1 (6 bases). Germline values: CDR1 SEHNR, CDR2 FQNEAQ (reference sequence). V lost 1 base and J lost 1, with 8 bases in between. This CDR3 is 14 amino acids long. CDR3 in amino acids: CASSLEDSSYEQYF. The CDR3 DNA reads as TGTGCCAGCAGCTTAGAGGACAGTTCCTACGAGCAGTACTTC.

In this sample, this clonotype turned up many times. The rearrangement joins TRBV20-1 to TRBJ2-2, with a weak D call TRBD2 (6 bases). Trimming pared 0 bases from V and 8 bases from J, leaving 16 bases between. The V gene's germline CDR1 is DFQATT and CDR2 SNEGSKA (reference sequence). The CDR3 runs 15 residues. CDR3 region: CSARDRSGQRGELFF. Here the CDR3 DNA reads TGCAGTGCTAGAGATCGGAGCGGGCAAAGGGGGGAGCTGTTTTTT.